This T cell receptor (beta chain) was found in a study of blood T cell repertoires in COVID-19. Study overall: Whether acute or convalescent, the COVID-19 samples came from the United States, Italy and Spain. The cDNA or gDNA used as material had been derived from T cells, B-cell-depleted T cells, or PBMCs.

Authors' data handling: For nucleated cells, counts were estimated from reference gene primer amplification. TCRdb's copy holds only in-frame clones and misses some; the assay was immunoSEQ multiplex PCR. The V and J calls and clone size were taken over from that table, and D and trimming were inferred from the DNA. The repertoire consists of some 180,000 clones, with 86% occurring once and the leading ten covering around 21%. Trimming left V 6 bases short and J 7 bases short, with 19 bases between. The CDR3 is 15 amino acids. The germline V gene has CDR1 MNHEY and CDR2 SMNVEV (reference sequence). The sequenced sample consisted of peripheral blood. The source is a man between 65 and 80 years old with active or convalescent COVID-19. This chain joins TRBV27 and TRBJ2-1; TRBD1 is a possible D gene (5 bases). The CDR3 DNA reads as TGTGCCAGCAGACTTACCCGGACGCGGACAAATGAGCAGTTCTTC. As protein: CASRLTRTRTNEQFF.